A single sample is the source of the 31 T cell receptor beta chains below, sequenced in a study of T cell responses to AZD1222 COVID-19 vaccine. The method was immunoSEQ multiplex PCR; TCRdb's version includes in-frame clones alone and lacks a portion of them. This table holds 130,000 or so clones, over 75% found once. Specimen: peripheral blood, collected 28 days after the second dose of the MenACWY control vaccine. The receptor source for this set is an adult who received the MenACWY meningococcal vaccine as a control.

This sequence joins TRBV10-2 and TRBJ2-5; 9 bases are shared with TRBD1. This CDR3 region has 14 residues. Germline V gene sequence: CDR1 WSHSY, CDR2 SAAADI. The V and J ends lost 3 bases and 4 bases, in that order; junction bases with no gene match: 3. The CDR3 protein is CASSEVQGAETQYF. CDR3 sequence (DNA): TGCGCCAGCAGTGAAGTACAGGGGGCAGAGACCCAGTACTTC.

This clone appeared once. The genes are TRBV5-1 and TRBJ2-1; 11 bases are a match to TRBD2. The V and J ends lost 4 bases and 4 bases, in that order; junction bases with no gene match: 7. There are 16 residues in the CDR3. Germline CDR1 and CDR2: SGHRS and YFSETQ. The CDR3, as DNA: TGCGCCAGCAGCGCGGGACTAGCGGCCCCATACAATGAGCAGTTCTTC. The encoded protein is CASSAGLAAPYNEQFF.

This clone was seen a handful of times. The J gene is TRBJ1-6, the V gene TRBV28, with a weak D call TRBD1 (5 bases). CDR1 and CDR2 from the germline V gene are MDHEN and SYDVKM. Trimming removed 6 bases from V and 8 bases from J, with 14 bases in between. The CDR3 is 14 amino acids. The chain's CDR3 is CASRPGRGHSPLHF. The CDR3 DNA sequence: TGTGCCAGCAGACCTGGACGGGGACATTCACCCCTCCACTTT.

This clone was seen once. This chain connects TRBV5-5 to TRBJ1-2, with a possible D match to TRBD1 (5 bases). The CDR3 is 14 amino acids. Trimming removed 0 bases at V and 7 bases at J, with 13 bases between. CDR1 is SGHKS, CDR2 YYEKEE, per germline (reference sequence). Here the CDR3 reads CASSLGGRDAGYTF. In nucleotides, the CDR3 is TGTGCCAGCAGCTTGGGCGGACGGGACGCTGGCTACACCTTC.

This rearrangement joins TRBV25-1 to TRBJ1-2; possibly TRBD1 for D (5 bases). The CDR3 loop spans 15 amino acids. Germline V gene lookup returns CDR1 MGHDK and CDR2 SYGVNS. Trimming removed 1 base at V and 4 bases at J, with 13 bases between. The CDR3 nucleotides read TGTGCCAGCAGTGAATGGGTTAAGGGGACCTATGGCTACACCTTC. Translated: CASSEWVKGTYGYTF.

The rearrangement joins TRBV6-6 to TRBJ1-5, with no clear D. Germline values: CDR1 MNHNY, CDR2 SVGAGI (reference sequence). The CDR3 contains 14 residues. V lost 1 base and J 0 bases, leaving 4 bases between the germline ends. DNA of the CDR3: TGTGCCAGCAGTTACTATGCTAGCAATCAGCCCCAGCATTTT. Protein sequence: CASSYYASNQPQHF.

This clone came up a few times. The genes are TRBV5-5 and TRBJ1-2; a possible D gene is TRBD1 (5 bases). Germline lookup yields CDR1 SGHKS and CDR2 YYEKEE (reference sequence). V dropped 2 bases and J dropped 7 bases, with 12 bases sitting between them. The CDR3 has 13 amino acids. The CDR3 sequence is CASSFSGPTGYTF. Here the CDR3 DNA reads TGTGCCAGCAGCTTTTCGGGGCCCACTGGCTACACCTTC.

This chain joins TRBV12-3 or TRBV12-4 and TRBJ1-1; D gene unclear. CDR3 size: 12 residues. V lost 5 bases to trimming and J lost 8 bases, with 12 bases between them. The CDR3 DNA is TGTGCCAGCAGTATCACCCTTTGGGAAGCTTTCTTT. The encoded protein is CASSITLWEAFF.

In regard to this clone: The same CDR3 also results from other DNA sequences found in this sample. V usage is TRBV5-1 and J usage is TRBJ2-3; 7 positions agree with TRBD2. Per germline, CDR1 SGHRS and CDR2 YFSETQ. This CDR3 contains 16 residues. J gave up 2 bases and V 2 bases, and 8 bases lay outside the gene matches. CDR3 DNA sequence: TGCGCCAGCAGCTTAGGAGGCCTAGCGGCCACAGATACGCAGTATTTT. It is translated as CASSLGGLAATDTQYF.

The chain carries TRBV15 and TRBJ1-2, with D unresolved. Trimming removed 4 bases at V and 7 bases at J, with 16 bases between. Germline CDR1 is LNHNV and CDR2 is YYDKDF (reference sequence). This CDR3 is 14 amino acids long. The CDR3 is CATSTPVPQSGYTF. Here the CDR3 DNA reads TGTGCCACCAGCACCCCGGTACCACAGTCTGGCTACACCTTC.

The chain has TRBV30 and TRBJ1-2; D ambiguous. Trimming shortened V by 5 bases and J by 8 bases, and 15 bases separated the two germline ends. CDR1 is GTSNPN and CDR2 is SVGIG in the germline V gene (reference sequence). CDR3 length equals 12 residues. The CDR3 region is CAWPNPMGGYTF. The CDR3 coding sequence is TGTGCCTGGCCTAATCCCATGGGAGGCTACACCTTC.

The V and J genes are TRBV7-9 and TRBJ1-1, with 7 bases that match TRBD1. The CDR3 extends over 16 amino acids. Germline-derived CDR1 and CDR2 are SEHNR and FQNEAQ (reference sequence). The V and J ends lost 5 bases and 5 bases, in that order; junction bases with no gene match: 14. In DNA, the CDR3 is TGTGCCAGCAGCCCGTACGGCAGGGGGATGGGTACTGAAGCTTTCTTT. It yields the protein CASSPYGRGMGTEAFF.

This clone was picked up one time. At the DNA level, this CDR3 is encoded by other sequences in the same sample as well. The chain couples TRBV28 to TRBJ2-5; D is unresolved. V was clipped by 6 bases and J by 4 bases, with 6 bases between them. CDR1 and CDR2 (germline): MDHEN, SYDVKM. The CDR3 length is 11 residues. As DNA, the CDR3 is TGTGCCAGCAGCCAGAGAGAGACCCAGTACTTC. Amino acids: CASSQRETQYF.

This clone was detected once. The chain links TRBV5-1 to TRBJ2-1; no definite D call. V lost 2 bases to trimming and J lost 5 bases, with 8 bases between them. This CDR3 is 13 amino acids long. CDR1 and CDR2 from the germline V gene are SGHRS and YFSETQ. The CDR3 sequence is CASSFVGNNEQFF. CDR3 DNA: TGCGCCAGCAGCTTCGTAGGAAACAATGAGCAGTTCTTC.

The sample holds one count of this clone. The chain uses TRBV24-1 and TRBJ2-1; 9 bases align to TRBD1. Trimming cost V 7 bases and J 9 bases; bases outside gene matches: 9. The germline V gene encodes CDR1 KGHDR and CDR2 SFDVKD. The CDR3 sequence is 14 residues long. CDR3 in DNA: TGTGCCACCAGCGCCGCCGGGACAGGGTTTGAGCAGTTCTTC. Protein: CATSAAGTGFEQFF.

This chain uses TRBV2 with TRBJ1-1, with D uncertain. Trimming took 3 bases from V and 4 from J, leaving 9 bases between them. The CDR3 is made up of 13 amino acids. Looked up from germline, CDR1 is SNHLY and CDR2 is FYNNEI. CDR3 sequence reads: CASSDGSRTEAFF. CDR3 nucleotide sequence: TGTGCCAGCAGTGACGGCAGCCGCACTGAAGCTTTCTTT.

The CDR3 region is CAISEGSGTDTQYF. The CDR3 bases are TGTGCCATCAGTGAGGGGAGCGGCACAGATACGCAGTATTTT. J is TRBJ2-3 and V is TRBV10-3; TRBD2 might be the D (5 bases). Looked up from germline, CDR1 is ENHRY and CDR2 is SYGVKD. The ends were cut back, 2 bases at V and 1 base at J, with 7 bases in the middle. The CDR3 extends over 14 amino acids.

The V gene is TRBV4-3, the J gene TRBJ2-1, with D perhaps matching TRBD1 or TRBD2 (6 bases each). CDR3 length: 15 amino acids. Germline V gene sequence: CDR1 LGHNA, CDR2 YSLEER. Trimming pared 1 base from V and 4 bases from J, leaving 11 bases between. CDR3 nucleotides: TGCGCCAGCAGCCAAGCGGGGGCCTCTTACAATGAGCAGTTCTTC. Amino acids: CASSQAGASYNEQFF.

This chain joins TRBV19 and TRBJ1-5, with 7 bases fitting TRBD1. There are 18 residues in the CDR3. Trimming at V came to 4 bases and at J to 1 base, leaving 13 bases not matched to a gene. Germline V gene lookup returns CDR1 LNHDA and CDR2 SQIVND (reference sequence). The DNA of the CDR3 is TGTGCCAGTAGTAGACAGGGAGCCCGAACCCCAAGCAATCAGCCCCAGCATTTT. Residues: CASSRQGARTPSNQPQHF. Drawing the rest from reference TRBV19 and TRBJ1-5, the complete variable domain is DGGITQSPKYLFRKEGQNVTLSCEQNLNHDAMYWYRQDPGQGLRLIYYSQIVNDFQKGDIAEGYSVSREKKESFPLTVTSAQKNPTAFYLCASSRQGARTPSNQPQHFGDGTRLSIL.

The rearrangement links TRBV11-3 to TRBJ2-7, with D perhaps TRBD1 (8 bases). CDR1 is SGHNT and CDR2 is YENEEA in the germline V gene. V was shortened by 4 bases and J by 6 bases, with 19 bases between the two germline ends. The CDR3 spans 15 residues. The CDR3 bases are TGTGCCAGCAGCTCCTACGGCGGGGGACAGGCCGAGCAGTACTTC. Amino acids: CASSSYGGGQAEQYF.

The CDR3 is CASRFTPVGANVLTF. The CDR3 DNA reads TGTGCAAGTCGCTTCACCCCCGTCGGGGCCAACGTCCTGACTTTC. The chain joins TRBV12-2 to TRBJ2-6. TRBV12-2 is given as a pseudogene. The CDR3 loop spans 15 amino acids.

The rearrangement joins TRBV27 to TRBJ1-2, with 7 bases that match TRBD1. After removal of 5 bases from V and 8 bases from J, the junction contained 5 bases not matched to a gene. Germline CDR1 is MNHEY and CDR2 is SMNVEV (reference sequence). The CDR3 has 12 amino acids. This chain's CDR3 is CASSPPTGGYTF. CDR3 bases: TGTGCCAGCAGTCCACCGACAGGGGGCTACACCTTC.

CDR3 region: CASSVGWDTQYF. The CDR3 DNA reads as TGTGCCAGCAGCGTAGGGTGGGATACGCAGTATTTT. The chain uses TRBV9 and TRBJ2-3; D gene ambiguous. This CDR3 contains 12 residues. The V end lost 0 bases, the J end lost 6 bases, and 5 bases lay between the germline ends. Germline CDR1 SGDLS, CDR2 YYNGEE.

This chain joins TRBV25-1 and TRBJ1-4; 10 nucleotides align to TRBD1. The trim removed 6 bases at V and 10 bases at J, leaving 11 bases unmatched. The germline gives CDR1 MGHDK, CDR2 SYGVNS. This CDR3 is 15 amino acids long. The CDR3 loop reads CASRLDGTGVGKLFF. Here the CDR3 DNA reads TGTGCCAGCAGACTAGACGGGACAGGGGTCGGAAAACTGTTTTTT. Combining the CDR3 with reference TRBV25-1 and TRBJ1-4 gives the whole variable domain EADIYQTPRYLVIGTGKKITLECSQTMGHDKMYWYQQDPGMELHLIHYSYGVNSTEKGDLSSESTVSRIRTEHFPLTLESARPSHTSQYLCASRLDGTGVGKLFFGSGTQLSVL.

The V call is TRBV2, the J call TRBJ2-5; 7 bases map to TRBD2. Looked up from germline, CDR1 is SNHLY and CDR2 is FYNNEI. This CDR3 comprises 15 residues. With V trimmed by 3 bases and J by 5 bases, 9 bases remained unmatched. The CDR3 coding sequence is TGTGCCAGCAGTGATTTTGGCCAGCGGGGCGAGACCCAGTACTTC. The encoded protein is CASSDFGQRGETQYF.

The rearrangement uses TRBV6-6 and TRBJ1-5; D ambiguous. This CDR3 region has 14 residues. Germline V gene sequence: CDR1 MNHNY, CDR2 SVGAGI (reference sequence). V was trimmed by 7 bases and J by 4 bases, leaving 14 bases between them. Here the CDR3 reads CASILGGVNQPQHF. The CDR3 region has the DNA TGTGCCAGCATCTTGGGTGGGGTTAATCAGCCCCAGCATTTT.

This clone appeared a single time. The chain has TRBV11-2 and TRBJ1-1; a weak D match, TRBD1 (5 bases). The V and J ends lost 3 bases and 8 bases respectively, with 13 bases between them. Germline-derived CDR1 and CDR2 are SGHAT and FQNNGV. The CDR3 contains 13 residues. This CDR3 is CASSLGPRGEAFF. The CDR3 nucleotides are TGTGCCAGCAGCTTGGGACCCCGGGGCGAAGCTTTCTTT.

The genes are TRBV9 and TRBJ2-3; the D is unclear. The CDR3 spans 14 residues. Trimming stripped 0 bases from V and 6 bases from J, with 11 bases between. Germline-derived CDR1 and CDR2 are SGDLS and YYNGEE. The CDR3 region has the DNA TGTGCCAGCAGCGTAGTCCCAGCCCCCGATACGCAGTATTTT. Its translation: CASSVVPAPDTQYF.

The genes are TRBV3-1 (or the pseudogene TRBV3-2) and TRBJ2-7; D might be TRBD1 (6 bases). The V end was cut by 0 bases, the J end by 3 bases, with 12 bases between. The CDR3 has 15 residues. In germline, CDR1 is LGHDT, CDR2 YNNKEL (reference sequence). Here the CDR3 DNA reads TGTGCCAGCAGCCAAGAACCCAGGGGATACTACGAGCAGTACTTC. Amino acids: CASSQEPRGYYEQYF.

The chain has TRBV15 and TRBJ1-4; possibly TRBD1 for D (6 bases). Trimming stripped 0 bases from V and 8 bases from J, with 13 bases between. CDR1 and CDR2 (germline): LNHNV, YYDKDF (reference sequence). The CDR3 is made up of 15 amino acids. For the CDR3, the DNA is TGTGCCACCAGCAGAGAGGGGGCCCGGAGCGAAAAACTGTTTTTT. Translation: CATSREGARSEKLFF. Full variable domain (rest looked up from reference TRBV15 and TRBJ1-4): DAMVIQNPRYQVTQFGKPVTLSCSQTLNHNVMYWYQQKSSQAPKLLFHYYDKDFNNEADTPDNFQSRRPNTSFCFLDIRSPGLGDTAMYLCATSREGARSEKLFFGSGTQLSVL.

V gene TRBV5-1 combines with J gene TRBJ1-1; TRBD1 is a possible D gene (5 bases). V shed 1 base and J shed 3 bases, with 13 bases lying between them. This CDR3 region has 15 residues. Per the germline V gene, CDR1 is SGHRS and CDR2 is YFSETQ. CDR3 in DNA: TGCGCCAGCAGCTTGTACAGGTCGAAAGACACTGAAGCTTTCTTT. Translation gives CASSLYRSKDTEAFF.